One and the same sample provided the 2 T cell receptor beta chains below, sequenced in a study of a mutant IDH1 vaccine in newly diagnosed glioma. Time point here: week 35, safety follow-up. In the vaccine, a single dose held 300 ug of the mutant IDH1 20-mer peptide, along with topical imiquimod. No antigen has been assigned to these receptors. Repertoires were generated with immunoSEQ multiplex PCR, while TCRdb's copy carries only in-frame clones and drops some. This sample yields 20,000 to 30,000 clones, of which approximately 87% are seen a single time; roughly 33% belongs to the top ten. Sequencing was performed on PBMCs, taken from a glioma patient whose treatment included an IDH1 peptide vaccine. The receptor set was obtained from a man aged 25 to 45 with glioma.

This clone qualifies as medium-sized. The chain joins TRBV28 to TRBJ1-5; D is unresolved. CDR3 length: 12 amino acids. Germline CDR1 reads MDHEN; CDR2 reads SYDVKM. Trimming removed 7 bases at V and 3 bases at J, with 7 bases between. The CDR3 here is CASKRSNQPQHF. The CDR3 DNA reads as TGTGCCAGCAAACGGTCCAATCAGCCCCAGCATTTT.

Within the sample, this clone is medium-sized. V gene TRBV28 combines with J gene TRBJ1-6; 7 bases map to TRBD1. The germline CDR1 and CDR2 sequences are MDHEN and SYDVKM. The CDR3 consists of 14 residues. Germline trimming cut 6 bases from V and 5 bases from J; bases unmatched to any gene: 4. The CDR3 loop reads CASSPTGDNSPLHF. In DNA, the CDR3 is TGTGCCAGCAGCCCTACAGGGGATAATTCACCCCTCCACTTT.